One sample yielded the 22 T cell receptor beta chains listed below, sequenced in a study of CD8+ T cells in alopecia areata. Treatment indicated: oral pan-JAK inhibitor, 5-10 mg twice daily. Reverse transcription of extracted RNA yielded cDNA, which provided the sequencing template. The table came from immunoSEQ multiplex PCR; TCRdb's copy has only in-frame clones and leaves some out. The sample includes about 200,000 clones, 55% to 75% of them seen just once. The sample in question was CD4+ T cells sorted from blood, obtained at week 24, from a patient treated with tofacitinib. The receptors derive from a human donor with alopecia areata.

The chain has TRBV7-2 and TRBJ2-5, with 8 bases fitting TRBD1. With V trimmed by 3 bases and J by 4 bases, 4 bases remained unmatched. Germline V gene lookup returns CDR1 SGHTA and CDR2 FQGNSA. CDR3 size: 14 residues. The CDR3 DNA sequence: TGTGCCAGCAGCTTCTACAGGGGGACAGAGACCCAGTACTTC. Protein product: CASSFYRGTETQYF.

This clone is large by share. The genes are TRBV7-2 and TRBJ2-5, with 13 positions matching TRBD2. The CDR3 runs 17 residues. In germline, CDR1 is SGHTA, CDR2 FQGNSA. Trimming at V came to 4 bases and at J to 3 bases, leaving 8 bases not matched to a gene. The CDR3 is CASSSELAGGQEETQYF. CDR3 in DNA: TGTGCCAGCAGCTCCGAACTAGCGGGGGGGCAGGAAGAGACCCAGTACTTC.

The rearrangement joins TRBV15 to TRBJ2-1, with TRBD1 matching 12 bases. Germline CDR1 reads LNHNV; CDR2 reads YYDKDF (reference sequence). This CDR3 contains 17 residues. V lost 5 bases, J lost 0 bases, and 5 bases stayed unmatched. For the CDR3, the DNA is TGTGCCACCAGCGGGGGACAGGGGGCCCCCTCCTACAATGAGCAGTTCTTC. Amino acids: CATSGGQGAPSYNEQFF.

This chain joins TRBV5-6 and TRBJ2-6; the D gene is possibly TRBD2 (5 bases). Trimming cost V 4 bases and J 5 bases, with 16 bases left between them. In germline, CDR1 is SGHDT, CDR2 YYEEEE. This CDR3 has 16 residues. CDR3 amino acids: CASSPLDEGRANVLTF. CDR3 sequence (DNA): TGTGCCAGCAGCCCCCTTGATGAGGGTAGGGCCAACGTCCTGACTTTC.

This chain links TRBV6-5 with TRBJ2-3; no reliable D call. The length of the CDR3 is 11 residues. V lost 7 bases to trimming and J lost 7 bases, with 9 bases between them. Per germline, CDR1 MNHEY and CDR2 SVGAGI. CDR3 bases: TGTGCCAGCACCGGTCTGAATACGCAGTATTTT. Protein sequence: CASTGLNTQYF.

The genes are TRBV5-1 and TRBJ1-2; D is perhaps TRBD1 (6 bases). Per the germline V gene, CDR1 is SGHRS and CDR2 is YFSETQ. This CDR3 region has 14 residues. Trimming left V 3 bases short and J 1 base short, with 10 bases between. The CDR3 DNA follows: TGCGCCAGCAGCTGGACAGACGTTAACTATGGCTACACCTTC. It is translated as CASSWTDVNYGYTF. The variable domain in full, completed from reference TRBV5-1 and TRBJ1-2, reads KAGVTQTPRYLIKTRGQQVTLSCSPISGHRSVSWYQQTPGQGLQFLFEYFSETQRNKGNFPGRFSGRQFSNSRSEMNVSTLELGDSALYLCASSWTDVNYGYTFGSGTRLTVV.

The J gene is TRBJ2-3, the V gene TRBV30; D is ambiguous. The CDR3 sequence is 13 residues long. Germline CDR1 reads GTSNPN; CDR2 reads SVGIG (reference sequence). The ends were cut back, 2 bases at V and 1 base at J, with 7 bases in the middle. The CDR3: CAWSNQGTDTQYF. CDR3 DNA: TGTGCCTGGAGTAATCAGGGCACAGATACGCAGTATTTT.

In the case of this clone: Different DNA sequences within this sample yield the same CDR3. The rearrangement links TRBV4-1 to TRBJ2-5; D call uncertain. CDR1 MGHRA and CDR2 YSYEKL come from the germline V gene. Deletions cut 0 bases from V and 4 bases from J, with 6 bases between. The CDR3 is made up of 13 amino acids. The CDR3 bases are TGCGCCAGCAGCCAAGACCCTAGAGAGACCCAGTACTTC. Residues: CASSQDPRETQYF.

The chain has TRBV6-6 and TRBJ2-7; D gene unclear. Trimming cost V 7 bases and J 1 base, with 11 bases left between them. CDR3 length: 13 residues. Germline lookup yields CDR1 MNHNY and CDR2 SVGAGI (reference sequence). In DNA, the CDR3 is TGTGCCAGCACGTCGGCCAGATCCTACGAGCAGTACTTC. It yields the protein CASTSARSYEQYF.

The chain combines TRBV6-5 with TRBJ1-5, with a possible D match to TRBD1 (6 bases). The germline V gene has CDR1 MNHEY and CDR2 SVGAGI. With 8 bases removed from V and 1 base from J, the gap between germline ends came to 15 bases. The CDR3 covers 15 residues. CDR3 protein: CASGRGGESNQPQHF. The CDR3 DNA sequence: TGTGCCAGCGGAAGGGGGGGCGAGAGCAATCAGCCCCAGCATTTT.

This clone turned up a few times. V and J are TRBV25-1 and TRBJ2-5; TRBD1 agrees at 7 bases. The trim removed 1 base at V and 3 bases at J, leaving 14 bases unmatched. This CDR3 comprises 18 residues. Germline V gene sequence: CDR1 MGHDK, CDR2 SYGVNS. The CDR3 DNA sequence: TGTGCCAGCAGTGAATTTTCCCCAGACAGGGTAGTGGAAGAGACCCAGTACTTC. Its protein product is CASSEFSPDRVVEETQYF.

V and J are TRBV18 and TRBJ2-2; 8 bases line up with TRBD2. Germline loops: CDR1 KGHSH, CDR2 LQKENI. The trim removed 2 bases at V and 4 bases at J, leaving 12 bases unmatched. The CDR3 loop spans 18 amino acids. CDR3 protein: CASSPFRGAGAPTGELFF. The CDR3 DNA follows: TGTGCCAGCTCACCATTCCGGGGAGCGGGAGCGCCCACCGGGGAGCTGTTTTTT.

The chain links TRBV27 to TRBJ2-1; TRBD2 matches at 11 bases. V trimming: 4 bases; J trimming: 8 bases; junction bases outside the gene matches: 1. The germline V gene encodes CDR1 MNHEY and CDR2 SMNVEV (reference sequence). The CDR3 has 13 amino acids. The CDR3 DNA reads as TGTGCCAGCAGTTATAGCGGGAGGGATGAGCAGTTCTTC. Protein: CASSYSGRDEQFF.

The chain recombines TRBV30 with TRBJ2-5; TRBD2 matches at 10 bases. Trimming removed 0 bases from V and 1 base from J; junction bases left unmatched: 5. The CDR3 is 16 residues long. Germline V lookup: CDR1 GTSNPN, CDR2 SVGIG (reference sequence). The CDR3 sequence is CAWSVLLAGIQETQYF. The CDR3 DNA reads TGTGCCTGGAGTGTACTACTAGCGGGGATCCAAGAGACCCAGTACTTC.

This clone occurred a few times. This chain joins TRBV2 and TRBJ1-4; D is possibly TRBD1 (5 bases). Between the trimmed V and J ends, which lost 7 bases and 8 bases, there was a span of 17 bases. The length of the CDR3 is 14 residues. In germline, CDR1 is SNHLY, CDR2 FYNNEI. CDR3: CASKKIQGEEKLFF. CDR3 bases: TGTGCCAGCAAGAAGATCCAGGGCGAAGAAAAACTGTTTTTT.

V is TRBV6-1 and J is TRBJ2-3; TRBD2 is a possible D gene (5 bases). The CDR3 length is 14 residues. The ends were cut back, 10 bases at V and 2 bases at J, with 16 bases in the middle. CDR1 MNHNS and CDR2 SASEGT come from the germline V gene. The CDR3 region is CATQREPFTDTQYF. CDR3 bases: TGTGCCACCCAGAGGGAGCCCTTCACAGATACGCAGTATTTT.

The rearrangement uses TRBV29-1 and TRBJ1-2; 7 bases are a match to TRBD1. With V trimmed by 6 bases and J by 4 bases, 2 bases remained unmatched. Germline CDR1 and CDR2: SQVTM and ANQGSEA. CDR3 size: 11 residues. The CDR3 DNA sequence: TGCAGCGTCCGGACAGGCTATGGCTACACCTTC. This gives the protein CSVRTGYGYTF.

A few counts support this clone. The chain is built from TRBV29-1 and TRBJ2-2; D is unclear. The CDR3 runs 14 residues. Germline V gene data show CDR1 as SQVTM and CDR2 as ANQGSEA. With 4 bases removed from V and 10 bases from J, the gap between germline ends came to 19 bases. For the CDR3, the DNA is TGCAGCGTTGCCGACTTTACCCCCACCCCGGAGCTGTTTTTT. It translates to CSVADFTPTPELFF.

The CDR3: CASSSDRKNTGELFF. The CDR3, as DNA: TGTGCCAGCAGCTCGGACAGGAAGAACACCGGGGAGCTGTTTTTT. This sequence joins TRBV7-9 and TRBJ2-2; 7 bases are a match to TRBD1. Germline CDR1 and CDR2: SEHNR and FQNEAQ (reference sequence). With 4 bases clipped from V and 1 base from J, the junction kept 3 bases outside the gene matches. This CDR3 comprises 15 residues. Full variable domain (rest looked up from reference TRBV7-9 and TRBJ2-2): DTGVSQNPRHKITKRGQNVTFRCDPISEHNRLYWYRQTLGQGPEFLTYFQNEAQLEKSRLLSDRFSAERPKGSFSTLEIQRTEQGDSAMYLCASSSDRKNTGELFFGEGSRLTVL.

The chain is built from TRBV9 and TRBJ2-2; the D gene is possibly TRBD2 (8 bases). Trimming left V 4 bases short and J 7 bases short, with 20 bases between. Looked up from germline, CDR1 is SGDLS and CDR2 is YYNGEE. The CDR3 consists of 16 residues. In nucleotides, the CDR3 is TGTGCCAGCAGCCCTTACGGGAGGGGGCGCAGCGGGGAGCTGTTTTTT. This sequence encodes CASSPYGRGRSGELFF.

The J gene is TRBJ2-5, the V gene TRBV7-7; TRBD2 agrees at 11 bases. The CDR3 has 19 residues. Trimming removed 5 bases from V and 7 bases from J; junction bases left unmatched: 21. The germline CDR1 and CDR2 sequences are SSHAT and FNYEAQ (reference sequence). The CDR3 nucleotides are TGTGCCAGCAGCCCGCGGGTGGCTAGCGGGGGGAATCCCGTAGGGACCCAGTACTTC. Translating gives CASSPRVASGGNPVGTQYF.

This clone was observed a few times. The CDR3 loop is CASSDRGLVNEQFF. In nucleotides, the CDR3 is TGTGCCAGTAGTGACAGGGGGCTCGTTAATGAGCAGTTCTTC. This chain connects TRBV19 to TRBJ2-1; 10 positions match TRBD1. Per the germline V gene, CDR1 is LNHDA and CDR2 is SQIVND (reference sequence). V shed 5 bases, J shed 7 bases, and the junction held 5 bases outside the gene matches. The CDR3 sequence is 14 residues long.